The present T cell receptor beta chain was sequenced within a study of PD-L1 blockade in urothelial cancer (dated by TCRdb to about 2017). In the study overall: Every patient began therapy in 2014 and was given atezolizumab 1,200 mg intravenously every 3 weeks. About 90% of the 29 patients were males with bladder-origin urothelial cancer, and about 60% of the 29 reported a prior smoking history. Patients had an ECOG performance status of 0 or 1 and had received between 0 and 3 prior chemotherapy regimens. Blood samples were analyzed at two time points: 3 weeks after treatment start (second dose) and 6 weeks after treatment start. Blood samples yielded a median of approximately 150,000 T cells and more than 80,000 unique TCRs, with median clonality 0.080. An exploratory multi-omic analysis was conducted of the somatic, immune and clinical correlates of response to PD-L1 blockade with atezolizumab in urothelial cancer. Pretreatment tumor samples and matched peripheral blood, collected serially before and after atezolizumab treatment, underwent TCR sequencing. Progression-free survival longer than 6 months counted as durable clinical benefit, and TCR features were additionally tested against both progression-free and overall survival. Whole exome sequencing and RNA sequencing of pretreatment tumors were performed alongside TCR sequencing in the same patients. Durable clinical benefit was achieved by nine patients but not by the remaining 20. Under 30 patients had pretreatment blood TCR-seq, around 25 had at least one posttreatment blood collection, and around 25 had tumor TCR-seq. The investigation overall reported the following: Because the sample size was small (n of about 27) and many exploratory analyses were performed, the results are intended to be hypothesis-generating. A pretreatment peripheral blood TCR clonality below the median was linked to improved progression-free and overall survival. At 3 weeks after the start of treatment, tumor-associated TCR clones in peripheral blood had expanded more in patients with durable benefit (n of about 20, p = 0.022).

What the time point label conveys for this sample: peripheral blood 6 weeks after treatment start. The cohort comprised 29 patients with locally advanced or metastatic urothelial carcinoma treated at Memorial Sloan Kettering on a trial protocol. Peripheral blood mononuclear cells were collected pretreatment and during treatment, with between 1 and 8 total time points obtained per patient. The Qiagen DNeasy Blood extraction kit was used to purify genomic DNA from total PBMCs and tumor samples. PBMCs were collected pretreatment and during treatment, and were isolated and stored as previously described. Of note for this clone: It lacks a known antigen. Per-base qualities were not stored, and no clone one base away is much larger.

The CDR3 numbers 17 residues from cysteine through phenylalanine. Of the read, only the CDR3 DNA is kept; its 51 bases are in frame from base 1. Relative to germline, V is 2 bases shorter and J is 0 bases shorter, with 14 bases between their ends. The germline V gene provides CDR1 KGHSH and CDR2 LQKENI. Each PCR received spiked-in synthetic TCR analog templates so that absolute template abundance could be estimated from read counts. TCRbeta CDR3 regions were amplified from genomic DNA with bias-controlled V and J gene primers using the immunoSEQ assay. Sequencing of rearranged TCRbeta segments was performed at approximately 20X coverage. Per the original workflow: Sequencing errors were corrected by clustering and CDR3s were annotated against IMGT to assign V, D and J genes. Only productive TCRbeta rearrangements were used in downstream analyses, excluding out-of-frame or stop-codon sequences. To compute clonality, Shannon entropy was normalized by the log of the number of unique productive sequences and then subtracted from one. Clones differing between time points or between blood and tumor were identified by Fisher's exact test with Benjamini-Hochberg correction at adjusted p below 0.01. Sourced from immuneACCESS, this table was stored by TCRdb with only in-frame sequences that have V and J called. A share of the clones is absent; for the studies checked, an unresolved V gene accounts for under half, and the remainder has no known explanation. D and trimming come from the DNA, and the V and J calls and clone size come from that table. The sample table lists about 30,000 clones, roughly 87% of them with a count of one. Together, the top ten hold over 6.5% of the sample.

Sequenced here: PBMCs, sampled around atezolizumab (anti-PD-L1) treatment. This receptor was identified in an elderly man with urothelial cancer. The chain couples TRBV18 to TRBJ2-1; the D gene is not confidently resolved. CDR3 reads: CASSPYSVGSSYNEQFF. The DNA sequence is as follows: TGTGCCAGCTCACCATATTCCGTTGGCAGCTCCTACAATGAGCAGTTCTTC.